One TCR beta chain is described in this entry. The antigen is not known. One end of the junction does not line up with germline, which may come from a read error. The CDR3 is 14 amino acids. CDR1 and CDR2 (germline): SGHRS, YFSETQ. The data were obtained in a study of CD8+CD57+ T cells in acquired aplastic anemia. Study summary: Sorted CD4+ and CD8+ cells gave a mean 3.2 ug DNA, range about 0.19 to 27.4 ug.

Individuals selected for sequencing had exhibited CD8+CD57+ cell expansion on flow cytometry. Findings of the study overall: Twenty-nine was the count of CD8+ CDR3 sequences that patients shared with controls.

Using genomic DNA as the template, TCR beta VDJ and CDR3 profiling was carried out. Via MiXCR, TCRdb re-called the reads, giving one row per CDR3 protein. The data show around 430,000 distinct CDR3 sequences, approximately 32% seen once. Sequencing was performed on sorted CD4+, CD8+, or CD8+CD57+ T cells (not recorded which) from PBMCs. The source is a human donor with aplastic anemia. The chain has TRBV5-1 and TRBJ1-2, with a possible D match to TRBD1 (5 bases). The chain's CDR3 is CASSLRGEPYGCTF. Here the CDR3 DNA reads TGCGCCAGCAGCCTTAGAGGGGAGCCCTATGGCTGCACCTTC.